The rows below give T cell receptor beta chains drawn from one sample of a study of Ad26.COV2.S vaccination and SARS-CoV-2 variants. Only in-frame clones appear in the TCRdb table, and some are missing; sequencing was by immunoSEQ multiplex PCR. Of 350,000 to 500,000 clones detected, about 90% appear once; the ten largest clones hold roughly 4%. The sequencing here drew on peripheral blood, taken in a trial of Ad26.COV2.S vaccine versus placebo. Receptors originate from a person aged 18-65 years who received the Ad26.COV2.S COVID-19 vaccine or a placebo. Each CDR3 is given with its conserved first and last residue.

j_gene | v_gene | CDR3aa
TRBJ2-1 | TRBV13 | CASSLIGRGQNEQFF
TRBJ1-6 | TRBV3-1/TRBV3-2 | CASSHRRYNSPLHF
TRBJ2-5 | TRBV19 | CASSLGTGAMQETQYF
TRBJ2-6 | TRBV7-9 | CASSPTTGLAGANVLTF
TRBJ2-3 | TRBV2 | CASRATYPYPSTDTQYF
TRBJ2-7 | TRBV9 | CASSVGTAYEQYF
TRBJ2-5 | TRBV4-1 | CASSQNPLDRVWETQYF
TRBJ1-6 | TRBV28 | CASSFYKPGPGNSPLHF
TRBJ2-2 | TRBV29-1 | CSVGDHPDTNTGELFF
TRBJ1-5 | TRBV19 | CASIPWSGSNQPQHF
TRBJ1-3 | TRBV7-6 | CASSYLTGITGNTIYF
TRBJ2-3 | TRBV10-3 | CAISAPGEFTSTDTQYF
TRBJ2-2 | TRBV27 | CASRRTLEDTGELFF
TRBJ2-7 | TRBV5-1 | CASSPGHYEQYF
TRBJ2-7 | TRBV4-2 | CASSQDLETAYEQYF
TRBJ1-6 | TRBV25-1 | CASSGPGQGVNSPLHF
TRBJ2-2 | TRBV4-3 | CASSQSYGSNTGELFF
TRBJ2-1 | TRBV5-6 | CASSYGPTGDEQFF
TRBJ2-7 | TRBV7-9 | CASSHTGGDTYEQYF
TRBJ2-7 | TRBV30 | CAWSSGLVVLEQYF
TRBJ2-7 | TRBV5-1 | CASSLGLAGDYEQYF
TRBJ2-3 | TRBV27 | CASNRAGRRADTQYF
TRBJ2-5 | TRBV15 | CATSRDMGPETQYF
TRBJ2-7 | TRBV5-6 | CASSGPQGPEQYF
TRBJ2-7 | TRBV5-1 | CASSFGGEQYF
TRBJ1-2 | TRBV5-4 | CASSLVVGQGALGYTF
TRBJ2-1 | TRBV29-1 | CSVAGDGDEQFF
TRBJ2-7 | TRBV6-5 | CASNPGTMPYEQYF
TRBJ1-2 | TRBV5-6 | CASSLDRGLGYTF
TRBJ2-3 | TRBV24-1 | CATSDGSTDTQYF
TRBJ2-3 | TRBV18 | CASSPPRGAPRDYYPDTQYF
TRBJ1-2 | TRBV24-1 | CATRGLRVYGYTF
TRBJ2-3 | TRBV4-1 | CASSHSIPPGTDTQYF
TRBJ1-6 | TRBV2 | CASSETGGNSPLHF
TRBJ2-2 | TRBV2 | CASRSDTGELFF
TRBJ1-1 | TRBV6-5 | CASSYSGGRGTEAFF
TRBJ2-7 | TRBV5-8 | CASSSTGNYEQYF
TRBJ2-7 | TRBV6-6 | CASTPLAGGYEQYF
TRBJ2-1 | TRBV19 | CASSSRGYNEQFF
TRBJ2-2 | TRBV5-1 | CASSLVPSGSNTGELFF
TRBJ1-2 | TRBV6-6 | CASSYWTDNYGYTF
TRBJ2-7 | TRBV27 | CASSHRYAEQYF
TRBJ2-5 | TRBV5-4 | CASSLAGEGKTQYF
TRBJ1-1 | TRBV5-1 | CASSEGVGTEAFF
TRBJ2-7 | TRBV4-2 | CASSQDLGDEQYF
TRBJ2-7 | TRBV21-1 | CASTDFDSHEQYF
TRBJ2-3 | TRBV4-1 | CASSQEGGKADTQYF